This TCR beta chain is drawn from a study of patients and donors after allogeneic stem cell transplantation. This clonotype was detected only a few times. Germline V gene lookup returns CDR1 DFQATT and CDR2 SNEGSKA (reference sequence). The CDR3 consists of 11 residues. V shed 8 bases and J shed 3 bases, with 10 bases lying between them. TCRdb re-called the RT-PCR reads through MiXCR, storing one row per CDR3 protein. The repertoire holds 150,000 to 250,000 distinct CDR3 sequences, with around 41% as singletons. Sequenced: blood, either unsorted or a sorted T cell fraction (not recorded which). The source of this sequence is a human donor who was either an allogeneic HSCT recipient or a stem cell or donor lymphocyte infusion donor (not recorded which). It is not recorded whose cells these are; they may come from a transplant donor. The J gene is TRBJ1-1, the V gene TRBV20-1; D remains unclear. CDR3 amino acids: CSLDGYTEAFF. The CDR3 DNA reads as TGCAGTCTCGACGGCTACACTGAAGCTTTCTTT.